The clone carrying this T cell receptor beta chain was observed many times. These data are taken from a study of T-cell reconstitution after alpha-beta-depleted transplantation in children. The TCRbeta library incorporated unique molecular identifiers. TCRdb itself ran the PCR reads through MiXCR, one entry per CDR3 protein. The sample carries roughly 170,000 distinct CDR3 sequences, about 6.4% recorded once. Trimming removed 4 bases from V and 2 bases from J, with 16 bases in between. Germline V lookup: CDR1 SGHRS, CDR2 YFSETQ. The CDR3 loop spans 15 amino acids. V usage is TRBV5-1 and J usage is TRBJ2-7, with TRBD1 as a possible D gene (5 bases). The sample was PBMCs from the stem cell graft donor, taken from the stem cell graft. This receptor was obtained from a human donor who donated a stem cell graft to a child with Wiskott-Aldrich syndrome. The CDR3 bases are TGCGCCAGCAGCCAAACGGCAGGGCTACCCTACGAGCAGTACTTC. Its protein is CASSQTAGLPYEQYF.